This T cell receptor beta chain was found in a study of response to subunit inactivated influenza vaccine. As for this clonotype: Its antigen is unidentified.

Study outcomes and limitations: Authors suggested seasonal influenza vaccinations each recruit few new T cells.

TCRdb ran MiXCR on the RT-PCR reads and lists one entry per CDR3 protein. The table lists approximately 530,000 distinct CDR3 sequences, approximately 7.7% of them singletons, with about an eighth in the top ten. The receptor's source is a man aged 50-75 years who received an inactivated influenza vaccine. This sample comprised PBMCs from blood, obtained roughly 24 months after vaccination.

The CDR3 DNA is TGCGCCAGCAGCGGAACAGGGGGGCCCGGTTATGGCTACACCTTC. Its protein is CASSGTGGPGYGYTF. J is TRBJ1-2 and V is TRBV5-1; 8 bases match TRBD1. The CDR3 length is 15 residues. The V gene end was trimmed by 4 bases and the J gene end by 5 bases; junction bases not matched to a gene: 10. The V gene's germline CDR1 is SGHRS and CDR2 YFSETQ.